There are a few counts of the clone carrying this T cell receptor beta chain. Its antigen is still unknown. Trimming removed 4 bases from V and 7 bases from J; junction bases left unmatched: 16. CDR3 length: 17 amino acids. The germline gives CDR1 SGHKS, CDR2 YYEKEE (reference sequence). This record belongs to a study of cytomegalovirus exposure and HLA in healthy donors. Study-wide context: The study's early data release held about 85 million unique TCRs from HLA-typed donors.

The PCR employed 60 Vbeta primers together with 13 Jbeta primers. Method: immunoSEQ multiplex PCR; TCRdb's copy keeps in-frame clones and lacks some. Of 100,000 or so clones in the sample, over 65% were seen once. Study-wide results and caveats: Indistinguishable V segments, including TRBV6-2 and TRBV6-3, were excluded. In presence/absence analyses, roughly uniform sequencing depth across donors was assumed. The study designated 150 or so TCR beta chains cytomegalovirus-associated.

The sample taken for sequencing was PBMCs. The V call is TRBV5-5, the J call TRBJ2-1, with 8 bases aligning to TRBD1. The receptor comes from a man aged 35 to 55 in good health and CMV-seropositive. The CDR3 DNA sequence: TGTGCCAGCAGCGTCCACCCTACAGGGGGAAAGGGGAATGAGCAGTTCTTC. Amino acid sequence: CASSVHPTGGKGNEQFF.